What follows are 20 T cell receptor beta chains derived from one specimen sequenced in a study of yellow fever vaccine responses in identical twins. TCRdb reprocessed the RT-PCR reads via MiXCR and lists one record per CDR3 protein. This sample has about 17,000 distinct CDR3 sequences, with approximately 71% found just once. The source material was T cells from blood (PBMCs), unsorted or a sorted subset (not recorded which), sampled before or after yellow fever vaccination (not recorded which). These receptors were collected from a woman younger than 30 who received the yellow fever vaccine.

The chain links TRBV15 to TRBJ2-3; D is ambiguous. The germline V and J ends were trimmed by 0 bases and 2 bases, with 9 bases remaining between them. CDR3 size: 15 residues. From germline, CDR1 is LNHNV and CDR2 YYDKDF (reference sequence). The CDR3 sequence is CATSRDQLSTDTQYF. CDR3 nucleotide sequence: TGTGCCACCAGCAGAGATCAGCTCTCCACAGATACGCAGTATTTT. Full variable domain (rest looked up from reference TRBV15 and TRBJ2-3): DAMVIQNPRYQVTQFGKPVTLSCSQTLNHNVMYWYQQKSSQAPKLLFHYYDKDFNNEADTPDNFQSRRPNTSFCFLDIRSPGLGDTAMYLCATSRDQLSTDTQYFGPGTRLTVL.

This clonotype showed up just a few times. The CDR3 DNA sequence: TGCAGTGCTCCGGGACTCAACGCTCGGGCTGAAGCTTTCTTT. Residues: CSAPGLNARAEAFF. J is TRBJ1-1 and V is TRBV20-1; tentatively, D is TRBD1 (5 bases). Trimming took 5 bases from V and 6 from J, leaving 19 bases between them. Germline lookup yields CDR1 DFQATT and CDR2 SNEGSKA (reference sequence). The CDR3 runs 14 residues.

The V call is TRBV13, the J call TRBJ2-4; D remains unclear. The CDR3 has 14 amino acids. The germline V gene has CDR1 PRHDT and CDR2 FYEKMQ (reference sequence). Trimming took 5 bases from V and 0 from J, leaving 8 bases between them. In nucleotides, the CDR3 is TGTGCCAGCAGCCGAAGTATAGCCAAAAACATTCAGTACTTC. Translating gives CASSRSIAKNIQYF.

This chain joins TRBV12-3 or TRBV12-4 and TRBJ2-3; the D is unclear. This CDR3 comprises 15 residues. Trimming stripped 3 bases from V and 1 base from J, with 11 bases between. CDR3 sequence: CASSFSSPGTDTQYF. The DNA of the CDR3 is TGTGCCAGCAGTTTCTCGAGCCCAGGCACAGATACGCAGTATTTT.

The V gene is TRBV20-1, the J gene TRBJ2-7; no clear D. The germline V and J ends were trimmed by 4 bases and 10 bases, with 11 bases remaining between them. CDR3 length: 10 residues. Germline CDR1 DFQATT, CDR2 SNEGSKA (reference sequence). This CDR3 reads CSATEAVQYV. Written as DNA, the CDR3 is TGCAGTGCTACCGAGGCGGTACAGTACGTC.

This clonotype has a handful of counts. This rearrangement joins TRBV18 to TRBJ2-1; D is possibly TRBD1 (5 bases). V lost 0 bases and J 0 bases, leaving 12 bases between the germline ends. The CDR3 length is 17 residues. The V gene's germline CDR1 is KGHSH and CDR2 LQKENI. CDR3 in amino acids: CASSPPLATGSYNEQFF. In DNA, the CDR3 is TGTGCCAGCTCACCACCGTTGGCTACAGGCTCCTACAATGAGCAGTTCTTC. The full variable domain, completed using reference TRBV18 and TRBJ2-1, is NAGVMQNPRHLVRRRGQEARLRCSPMKGHSHVYWYRQLPEEGLKFMVYLQKENIIDESGMPKERFSAEFPKEGPSILRIQQVVRGDSAAYFCASSPPLATGSYNEQFFGPGTRLTVL.

The chain is built from TRBV27 and TRBJ2-7, with 11 bases identical to TRBD2. V shed 5 bases and J 5 bases; nucleotides not matched to a gene: 11. The CDR3 sequence is 16 residues long. Per the germline V gene, CDR1 is MNHEY and CDR2 is SMNVEV (reference sequence). CDR3 in amino acids: CASSLFSGRALDEQYF. DNA of the CDR3: TGTGCCAGCAGTCTATTTAGCGGGAGGGCCCTAGACGAGCAGTACTTC.

V and J are TRBV12-3 or TRBV12-4 and TRBJ2-1; D gene ambiguous. Trimming removed 5 bases at V and 6 bases at J, with 5 bases between. The CDR3 is 11 residues long. CDR3 sequence reads: CASSRTNEQFF. The CDR3 DNA is TGTGCCAGCAGTCGGACCAATGAGCAGTTCTTC.

The rearrangement links TRBV5-1 to TRBJ2-7; 14 positions match TRBD2. The CDR3 covers 15 residues. Germline V gene sequence: CDR1 SGHRS, CDR2 YFSETQ. Trimming removed 4 bases from V and 6 bases from J; junction bases left unmatched: 6. DNA of the CDR3: TGCGCCAGCAGCCTGGGACTAGCGGGAGCTAGCGAGCAGTACTTC. Amino acid sequence: CASSLGLAGASEQYF.

The chain combines TRBV25-1 with TRBJ2-1, with 13 bases lining up with TRBD2. The CDR3 contains 16 residues. Trimming cost V 6 bases and J 7 bases; bases outside gene matches: 9. Per the germline V gene, CDR1 is MGHDK and CDR2 is SYGVNS. As DNA, the CDR3 is TGTGCCAGCAGGGGACGGACTAGCGGGAGTTTGAATGAGCAGTTCTTC. Translated: CASRGRTSGSLNEQFF.

This clonotype was counted a few times. DNA of the CDR3: TGCAGCGTTGGGTCCAGGGCCGACTATGGCTACACCTTC. This encodes CSVGSRADYGYTF. The V call is TRBV29-1, the J call TRBJ1-2, with D possibly matching TRBD1 (5 bases). Trimming stripped 4 bases from V and 3 bases from J, with 12 bases between. Germline assignment: CDR1 SQVTM and CDR2 ANQGSEA. CDR3 length: 13 residues.

The CDR3 DNA reads as TGTGCCAGCAGCCCTACAGGGGGCAGGGGTCACAACTATGGCTACACCTTC. Its protein is CASSPTGGRGHNYGYTF. J is TRBJ1-2 and V is TRBV11-1; 9 positions agree with TRBD1. V was pared by 5 bases and J by 2 bases, with 12 bases of the junction left unmatched. Germline values: CDR1 SGHAT, CDR2 FQDESV (reference sequence). This CDR3 comprises 17 residues.

This clonotype was seen more than once but under ten times. The V gene is TRBV18, the J gene TRBJ1-1; weak D call: TRBD1 (6 bases). The CDR3 spans 16 residues. The germline V and J ends were trimmed by 2 bases and 7 bases, with 20 bases remaining between them. Germline loops: CDR1 KGHSH, CDR2 LQKENI. CDR3 protein: CASSPKWGAYAREAFF. Written as DNA, the CDR3 is TGTGCCAGCTCACCAAAATGGGGGGCCTATGCCCGTGAAGCTTTCTTT.

There are a few counts of this clonotype. This chain uses TRBV6-5 with TRBJ1-3; D gene uncertain. From germline, CDR1 is MNHEY and CDR2 SVGAGI. Trimming shortened V by 2 bases and J by 4 bases, and 9 bases separated the two germline ends. The CDR3 has 14 amino acids. The CDR3 nucleotides read TGTGCCAGCAGTTACGCGACACGAGGAAACACCATATATTTT. Translation gives CASSYATRGNTIYF.

The rearrangement joins TRBV6-1 to TRBJ2-6; possibly TRBD2 for D (6 bases). This CDR3 is built from 14 residues. Germline V gene lookup returns CDR1 MNHNS and CDR2 SASEGT. Trimming took 7 bases from V and 3 from J, leaving 10 bases between them. CDR3 sequence reads: CASKAGSGANVLTF. The DNA of the CDR3 is TGTGCCAGCAAGGCGGGAAGTGGGGCCAACGTCCTGACTTTC.

In this sample, this clonotype turned up a few times. The chain couples TRBV20-1 to TRBJ1-1; D gene ambiguous. V lost 3 bases and J lost 0, with 8 bases in between. This CDR3 comprises 13 residues. Germline CDR1 is DFQATT and CDR2 is SNEGSKA (reference sequence). The CDR3 region is CSARPSLNTEAFF. CDR3 bases: TGCAGTGCTAGGCCCAGCCTGAACACTGAAGCTTTCTTT.

This clonotype was seen more than once but under ten times. J is TRBJ1-1 and V is TRBV28; D uncertain. V was pared by 5 bases and J by 0 bases, with 7 bases between. The CDR3 covers 13 residues. From germline, CDR1 is MDHEN and CDR2 SYDVKM. The CDR3 bases are TGTGCCAGCAGTCGGGAGATGAACACTGAAGCTTTCTTT. Translation: CASSREMNTEAFF.

This chain uses TRBV13 with TRBJ2-5; TRBD1 matches at 7 bases. The trim removed 7 bases at V and 5 bases at J, leaving 10 bases unmatched. The CDR3 is made up of 14 amino acids. From germline, CDR1 is PRHDT and CDR2 FYEKMQ (reference sequence). The CDR3 protein is CASTPTGSGETQYF. CDR3 in DNA: TGTGCCAGCACCCCGACAGGGTCCGGGGAGACCCAGTACTTC.

This clonotype was detected only once. V and J are TRBV6-1 and TRBJ2-3; 11 bases match TRBD1. The V segment lost 4 bases and the J segment 2 bases; nucleotides outside the gene matches: 2. Per the germline V gene, CDR1 is MNHNS and CDR2 is SASEGT. The CDR3 has 15 residues. The CDR3 reads CASSAGQGDTDTQYF. The CDR3 DNA reads TGTGCCAGCAGTGCGGGACAGGGGGACACAGATACGCAGTATTTT.

The chain recombines TRBV26 with TRBJ1-1; TRBD1, the table's D call, lacks a check against the DNA. TRBV26 is reported as a pseudogene. The CDR3 extends over 13 amino acids. CDR3 protein: CASSSPGSTEAFF. CDR3 in DNA: TGTGCCAGCAGTTCCCCAGGGTCCACTGAAGCTTTCTTT.